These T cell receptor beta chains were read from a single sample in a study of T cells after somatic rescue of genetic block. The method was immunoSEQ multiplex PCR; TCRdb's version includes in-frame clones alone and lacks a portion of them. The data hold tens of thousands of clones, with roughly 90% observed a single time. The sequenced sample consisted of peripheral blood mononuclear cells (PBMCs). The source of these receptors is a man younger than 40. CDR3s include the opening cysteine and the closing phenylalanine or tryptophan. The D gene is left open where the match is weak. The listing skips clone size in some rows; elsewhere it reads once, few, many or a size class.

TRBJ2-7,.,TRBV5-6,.,TGTGCCAGCAGCTTGCGGGCCGTTTCCTACGAGCAGTACTTC,CASSLRAVSYEQYF
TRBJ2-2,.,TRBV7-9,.,TGTGCCAGCAGCCCCTCCCAGGGCACCGGGGAGCTGTTTTTT,CASSPSQGTGELFF
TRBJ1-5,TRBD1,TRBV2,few,TGTGCCAGCAGTGAGACAGGGGGCAATCAGCCCCAGCATTTT,CASSETGGNQPQHF
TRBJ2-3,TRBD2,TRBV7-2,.,TGTGCCAGCAGACTACTAGCGGGCTACACAGATACGCAGTATTTT,CASRLLAGYTDTQYF
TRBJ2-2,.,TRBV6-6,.,TGTGCCAGCAGTTCCCCCCACGGGGATGGGGCCGGGGAGCTGTTTTTT,CASSSPHGDGAGELFF
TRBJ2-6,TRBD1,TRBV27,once,TGTGCCAGCACCACCGGGACAGGGTTTAACTCTGGGGCCAACGTCCTGACTTTC,CASTTGTGFNSGANVLTF
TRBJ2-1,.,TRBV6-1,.,TGTGCCAGCAAACGGGATTACGGGGCCAATGAGCAGTTCTTC,CASKRDYGANEQFF
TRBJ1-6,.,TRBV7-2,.,TGTGCCAGCAGCTTAGTAGGTCAGGGGAATTCACCCCTCCACTTT,CASSLVGQGNSPLHF
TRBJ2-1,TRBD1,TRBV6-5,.,TGTGCCAGCAGGGCGGACAGGGGGCGCATCAATGAGCAGTTCTTC,CASRADRGRINEQFF
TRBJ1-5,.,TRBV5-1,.,TGCGCCAGCAGCTTTGGAAGGGAAACCGATAGCAATCAGCCCCAGCATTTT,CASSFGRETDSNQPQHF
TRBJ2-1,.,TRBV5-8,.,TGTGCCAGCAGCTTGTCTCGCGGGGCCTCCTACAATGAGCAGTTCTTC,CASSLSRGASYNEQFF
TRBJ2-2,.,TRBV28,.,TGTGCCAGCATGAGTGACGGGGAGCTGTTTTTT,CASMSDGELFF
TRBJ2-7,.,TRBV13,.,TGTGCCAGCAGCTTACAACAGGGTTACGAGCAGTACTTC,CASSLQQGYEQYF
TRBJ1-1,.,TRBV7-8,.,TGTGCCAGCAGCTGGGGGTTGAACACTGAAGCTTTCTTT,CASSWGLNTEAFF
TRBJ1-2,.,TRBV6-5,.,TGTGCCAGCCGGCCTAGGGCACCGGGTAACTATGGCTACACCTTC,CASRPRAPGNYGYTF
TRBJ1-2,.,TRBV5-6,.,TGTGCCAGCAGCCCGGCGGAGAGTGGCTACACCTTC,CASSPAESGYTF
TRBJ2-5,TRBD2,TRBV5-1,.,TGCGCCAGCAGCTTGGGAGGACTAGCGGGTCCGGAGACCCAGTACTTC,CASSLGGLAGPETQYF
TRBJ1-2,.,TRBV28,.,TGTGCCAGCAGGGCTCCCCTTAACAGGGACCACACCTTC,CASRAPLNRDHTF
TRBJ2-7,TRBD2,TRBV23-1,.,TGCGCCAGCAGTCAACGGACTAGCGGGAGGCTTTTTCGGAACGAGCAGTACTTC,CASSQRTSGRLFRNEQYF
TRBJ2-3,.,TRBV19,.,TGTGCCAGTAGTCCCAGGGCTAGCACAGATACGCAGTATTTT,CASSPRASTDTQYF
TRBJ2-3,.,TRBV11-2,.,TGTGCCAGCAGCTTAGGCCAGGGAGGTACGCAGTATTTT,CASSLGQGGTQYF
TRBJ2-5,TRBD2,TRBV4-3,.,TGCGCCAGCAGCCAACATCTAGCGGGAGAGACCCAGTACTTC,CASSQHLAGETQYF
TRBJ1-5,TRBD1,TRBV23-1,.,TGCGCCAGCAGTGCCCTTGGGGTGGACAGGGATCAGCCCCAGCATTTT,CASSALGVDRDQPQHF
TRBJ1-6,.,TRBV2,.,TGTGCCAGCAATTCAAATAATTCACCCCTCCACTTT,CASNSNNSPLHF
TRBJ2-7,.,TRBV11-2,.,TGTGCCAGCAGCTTAGGGGACGGCTACGAGCAGTACTTC,CASSLGDGYEQYF
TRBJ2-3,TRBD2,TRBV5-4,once,TGTGCCAGCAGCCGGACTAGCGGGAGTCCAGATACGCAGTATTTT,CASSRTSGSPDTQYF
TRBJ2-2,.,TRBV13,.,TGTGCCAGCAGCCGCCTAGAGGGCCATAGCGGGGAGCTGTTTTTT,CASSRLEGHSGELFF